These 31 T cell receptor beta chains were all obtained from the same sample, sequenced in a study of T-cell reconstitution after alpha-beta-depleted transplantation in children. Library preparation (for TCRbeta) was performed with unique molecular identifiers. TCRdb passed the PCR reads through MiXCR, listing each CDR3 protein once. The sample holds around 270,000 distinct CDR3 sequences, 10% seen once. This sample comprised PBMCs, obtained before TCRalphabeta/CD19-depleted stem cell transplant. All receptors come from a boy younger than two with acute myeloid leukemia, due to receive a stem cell transplant.

The chain joins TRBV20-1 to TRBJ2-2; D tentatively fits TRBD1 or TRBD2 (5 bases each). Trimming shortened V by 4 bases and J by 9 bases, and 15 bases separated the two germline ends. The CDR3 spans 13 residues. From germline, CDR1 is DFQATT and CDR2 SNEGSKA (reference sequence). This CDR3 reads CSATPLQGRELFF. In nucleotides, the CDR3 is TGCAGTGCTACCCCACTGCAGGGACGGGAGCTGTTTTTT.

This clonotype was counted at least ten times. The rearrangement joins TRBV7-9 to TRBJ2-7, with 10 positions matching TRBD1. CDR1 SEHNR and CDR2 FQNEAQ come from the germline V gene (reference sequence). Trimming cost V 7 bases and J 4 bases; bases outside gene matches: 7. This CDR3 is 14 amino acids long. CDR3 DNA sequence: TGTGCCAGCACCCCTTGGGACAGGGGATACGAGCAGTACTTC. This translates into CASTPWDRGYEQYF.

This clonotype was detected many times. This rearrangement joins TRBV28 to TRBJ2-7; D perhaps matches TRBD1 (6 bases). The V end was cut by 3 bases, the J end by 4 bases, with 16 bases between. This CDR3 is 15 amino acids long. Germline loops: CDR1 MDHEN, CDR2 SYDVKM. CDR3 loop: CASSFSARGMYEQYF. In nucleotides, the CDR3 is TGTGCCAGCAGTTTTAGCGCCAGGGGAATGTACGAGCAGTACTTC.

This clonotype showed up many times. The chain carries TRBV25-1 and TRBJ2-1; weak D call: TRBD1 (6 bases). Trimming left V 4 bases short and J 6 bases short, with 10 bases between. Germline CDR1 MGHDK, CDR2 SYGVNS. CDR3 length: 13 residues. The CDR3 coding sequence is TGTGCCAGCAGTGGCTTCAGGGGCAATGAGCAGTTCTTC. Amino acids: CASSGFRGNEQFF.

The table lists this clonotype with many counts. The chain recombines TRBV21-1 with TRBJ1-2. TRBV21-1 is listed as a pseudogene. The CDR3 is made up of 13 amino acids. The CDR3 here is CASSKRGGRGYTF. In DNA form, the CDR3 reads TGTGCCAGCAGCAAACGAGGAGGACGCGGCTACACCTTC.

The table lists this clonotype with many counts. The chain uses TRBV29-1 and TRBJ2-7; D unclear. The germline V and J ends were trimmed by 1 base and 4 bases, with 11 bases remaining between them. Per the germline V gene, CDR1 is SQVTM and CDR2 is ANQGSEA. This CDR3 has 13 amino acids. The CDR3 loop reads CSVEGPAGYEQYF. As DNA, the CDR3 is TGCAGCGTTGAAGGACCTGCAGGATACGAGCAGTACTTC.

This clonotype was detected many times. The V gene is TRBV7-2, the J gene TRBJ1-2; D remains ambiguous. CDR1 and CDR2 from the germline V gene are SGHTA and FQGNSA. Trimming pared 0 bases from V and 2 bases from J, leaving 4 bases between. The CDR3 sequence is 13 residues long. The CDR3 reads CASSLAKNYGYTF. CDR3 in DNA: TGTGCCAGCAGCTTAGCCAAAAACTATGGCTACACCTTC.

Regarding this clonotype: A much more abundant neighbour one base away suggests this may be a read error. The chain links TRBV28 to TRBJ2-6, with no clear D. CDR3 length: 14 residues. Trimming stripped 5 bases from V and 0 bases from J, with 5 bases between. Germline V lookup: CDR1 MDHEN, CDR2 SYDVKM. CDR3 region: CASSAFSGANVLTF. The CDR3, as DNA: TGTGCCAGCAGTGCCTTCTCTGGGGCCAACGTCCTGACTTTC.

This chain connects TRBV28 to TRBJ2-3; tentatively, D is TRBD1 (5 bases). CDR1 and CDR2 from the germline V gene are MDHEN and SYDVKM. CDR3 length: 15 amino acids. The V end was cut by 1 base, the J end by 5 bases, with 13 bases between. The DNA for the CDR3 is TGTGCCAGCAGTTTATACCCCAGCAGGGTAGATACGCAGTATTTT. Translated, it gives CASSLYPSRVDTQYF.

This clonotype was counted at least ten times. The V call is TRBV9, the J call TRBJ1-6, with TRBD1 matching over 9 bases. V trimming: 3 bases; J trimming: 7 bases; junction bases outside the gene matches: 2. Germline CDR1 and CDR2: SGDLS and YYNGEE. The CDR3 sequence is 14 residues long. CDR3 in amino acids: CASSGQGGNSPLHF. The CDR3 nucleotides are TGTGCCAGCAGCGGACAGGGGGGCAATTCACCCCTCCACTTT.

This clonotype was picked up a small number of times. The V gene is TRBV29-1, the J gene TRBJ1-2; no clear D gene. Looked up from germline, CDR1 is SQVTM and CDR2 is ANQGSEA. The CDR3 runs 11 residues. V lost 5 bases and J 6 bases, leaving 10 bases between the germline ends. In DNA, the CDR3 is TGCAGCGTTCAAGGGAGGGATGGCTACACCTTC. Translated: CSVQGRDGYTF.

The table lists this clonotype with many counts. The gene calls are TRBV27 and TRBJ2-7; 10 bases fit TRBD2. J lost 4 bases, V lost 0 bases, and 3 bases had no gene match. CDR1 is MNHEY and CDR2 is SMNVEV in the germline V gene (reference sequence). The CDR3 runs 15 residues. CDR3 in DNA: TGTGCCAGCAGTTTATCGGGTAGCGGGAGGTACGAGCAGTACTTC. Its protein is CASSLSGSGRYEQYF.

In its sample, this clonotype was seen a few times. The chain employs TRBV7-2 and TRBJ1-2; TRBD1 matches at 9 bases. Germline lookup yields CDR1 SGHTA and CDR2 FQGNSA. The CDR3 spans 16 residues. J gave up 1 base and V 5 bases, and 8 bases lay outside the gene matches. CDR3 nucleotides: TGTGCCAGCAGCCCGACAGGGGGGAATGGTAACTATGGCTACACCTTC. Translating gives CASSPTGGNGNYGYTF.

V and J are TRBV6-4 and TRBJ2-1; D remains unclear. Germline V gene data show CDR1 as MRHNA and CDR2 as SNTAGT. This CDR3 is built from 14 residues. Between the trimmed V and J ends, which lost 3 bases and 3 bases, there was a span of 9 bases. The CDR3 spells CASSEGPVYNEQFF. Written as DNA, the CDR3 is TGTGCCAGCAGTGAAGGTCCGGTCTACAATGAGCAGTTCTTC.

This clonotype was seen at least ten times. The chain combines TRBV28 with TRBJ1-1; tentative D call: TRBD1 (5 bases). CDR1 is MDHEN, CDR2 SYDVKM, per germline. Trimming removed 7 bases at V and 3 bases at J, with 18 bases between. The CDR3 runs to 15 residues. The CDR3 here is CASTRRLTGDTEAFF. The CDR3 DNA follows: TGTGCCAGCACCCGCCGGCTAACGGGGGACACTGAAGCTTTCTTT.

This clonotype was counted ten times or more. This chain connects TRBV20-1 to TRBJ1-3; TRBD1 agrees at 8 bases. The CDR3 has 14 residues. CDR1 and CDR2 from the germline V gene are DFQATT and SNEGSKA (reference sequence). V was pared by 3 bases and J by 0 bases, with 1 base of the junction left unmatched. CDR3 bases: TGCAGTGCTAGGGACAGGGCCTCTGGAAACACCATATATTTT. Amino acid sequence: CSARDRASGNTIYF.

This clonotype appeared many times. This rearrangement joins TRBV28 to TRBJ1-1; D is uncertain. CDR1 MDHEN and CDR2 SYDVKM come from the germline V gene. The V end was cut by 5 bases, the J end by 0 bases, with 10 bases between. The CDR3 loop spans 14 amino acids. CDR3 loop: CASSRLVLNTEAFF. The CDR3 region has the DNA TGTGCCAGCAGTCGTTTGGTCCTGAACACTGAAGCTTTCTTT.

Of note for this clonotype: Being one base from a much bigger clone, this may be a read error. The V gene is TRBV7-3, the J gene TRBJ2-1; 13 nucleotides line up with TRBD2. CDR1 is SGHTA, CDR2 FQGTGA, per germline. This CDR3 has 16 amino acids. The CDR3 region is CASSPSTSGRSNDQFF. In nucleotides, the CDR3 is TGTGCCAGCAGCCCATCGACTAGCGGGAGGTCCAATGACCAGTTCTTC.

This clonotype was found many times. The J gene is TRBJ1-4, the V gene TRBV11-3; 8 bases map to TRBD1. V shed 3 bases, J shed 7 bases, and the junction held 10 bases outside the gene matches. Germline V lookup: CDR1 SGHNT, CDR2 YENEEA. The CDR3 consists of 16 residues. The CDR3 region is CASSFGQGSFGEKLFF. The DNA of the CDR3 is TGTGCCAGCAGCTTTGGACAGGGATCTTTCGGTGAAAAACTGTTTTTT.

This clonotype was recorded at least ten times. V gene TRBV5-1 combines with J gene TRBJ1-6; tentative D call: TRBD1 (5 bases). Germline V gene lookup returns CDR1 SGHRS and CDR2 YFSETQ. V dropped 4 bases and J dropped 11 bases, with 19 bases sitting between them. There are 15 residues in the CDR3. CDR3 in amino acids: CASSPTGPEGAPLHF. The CDR3, as DNA: TGCGCCAGCAGCCCGACGGGACCCGAGGGAGCACCCCTCCACTTT. Full variable domain (remainder filled in from reference TRBV5-1 and TRBJ1-6): KAGVTQTPRYLIKTRGQQVTLSCSPISGHRSVSWYQQTPGQGLQFLFEYFSETQRNKGNFPGRFSGRQFSNSRSEMNVSTLELGDSALYLCASSPTGPEGAPLHFGNGTRLTVT.

On this clonotype: A read error may be the cause here, since a much bigger clone is one base away. The chain joins TRBV7-3 to TRBJ2-2; 7 nucleotides agree with TRBD2. This CDR3 is built from 14 residues. Germline-derived CDR1 and CDR2 are SGHTA and FQGTGA. The CDR3 DNA reads TGTGCCAGTGAGCGGGACGGAAACACCGGGGAGCTGTCTTTT. This encodes CASERDGNTGELSF.

This clonotype was recorded at least ten times. This chain uses TRBV28 with TRBJ2-4; D is tentatively TRBD1 or TRBD2 (5 bases each). Germline loops: CDR1 MDHEN, CDR2 SYDVKM. V was trimmed by 3 bases and J by 4 bases, leaving 10 bases between them. CDR3 length equals 14 residues. Here the CDR3 reads CASSLGRFKNIQYF. The CDR3 DNA is TGTGCCAGCAGTTTGGGACGGTTTAAAAACATTCAGTACTTC.

The V gene is TRBV4-2, the J gene TRBJ2-7; TRBD1 aligns across 9 bases. The CDR3 has 14 amino acids. Germline trimming cut 3 bases from V and 3 bases from J; bases unmatched to any gene: 3. In germline, CDR1 is LGHNA, CDR2 YNFKEQ. CDR3 region: CASSHRDRDYEQYF. CDR3 nucleotide sequence: TGTGCCAGCAGCCACCGGGACAGGGACTACGAGCAGTACTTC.

This clonotype was seen repeatedly, ten times or more. The chain is built from TRBV5-1 and TRBJ2-1; 10 bases are a match to TRBD2. CDR1 is SGHRS and CDR2 is YFSETQ in the germline V gene. CDR3 length: 16 residues. The V and J ends lost 3 bases and 8 bases, in that order; junction bases with no gene match: 11. This CDR3 is CASSYQAGGLNDEQFF. CDR3 bases: TGCGCCAGCAGCTACCAAGCGGGAGGGCTGAATGATGAGCAGTTCTTC. The variable domain in full, with the rest retrieved from reference TRBV5-1 and TRBJ2-1, is KAGVTQTPRYLIKTRGQQVTLSCSPISGHRSVSWYQQTPGQGLQFLFEYFSETQRNKGNFPGRFSGRQFSNSRSEMNVSTLELGDSALYLCASSYQAGGLNDEQFFGPGTRLTVL.

There are many counts of this clonotype. The CDR3 loop reads CSTFLGYTSTDTQYF. The CDR3 bases are TGCAGTACCTTTCTAGGGTATACTAGCACAGATACGCAGTATTTT. This sequence joins TRBV20-1 and TRBJ2-3; D remains unclear. V dropped 8 bases and J dropped 0 bases, with 18 bases sitting between them. Looked up from germline, CDR1 is DFQATT and CDR2 is SNEGSKA (reference sequence). The CDR3 covers 15 residues.

This clonotype was observed at least ten times. The rearrangement uses TRBV27 and TRBJ2-1; tentatively, D is TRBD1 (6 bases). The CDR3 consists of 11 residues. CDR1 MNHEY and CDR2 SMNVEV come from the germline V gene (reference sequence). Between the trimmed V and J ends, which lost 6 bases and 8 bases, there was a span of 8 bases. This chain's CDR3 is CASRQGHEQFF. The CDR3 region has the DNA TGTGCCAGCAGACAGGGCCATGAGCAGTTCTTC.

Points on this clonotype: One end of the junction does not line up with germline, which may come from a read error. J is TRBJ2-6 and V is TRBV4-3, with D perhaps given as TRBD1 or TRBD2 (5 bases each). This CDR3 has 15 residues. Per germline, CDR1 LGHNA and CDR2 YSLEER. For the CDR3, the DNA is TGCGCCAGCAGCCAACCCGGGGTTGGGGCCAACGTCCTGTCTTTC. This gives the protein CASSQPGVGANVLSF.

This clonotype was seen many times. The chain couples TRBV5-1 to TRBJ1-4; D is unclear. V was pared by 1 base and J by 3 bases, with 13 bases between. Germline values: CDR1 SGHRS, CDR2 YFSETQ. The CDR3 covers 16 residues. The CDR3 sequence: CASSLTLGLSNEKLFF. The CDR3 DNA reads as TGCGCCAGCAGCTTGACCCTAGGGCTGTCTAATGAAAAACTGTTTTTT. Supplemented by reference TRBV5-1 and TRBJ1-4, the full variable domain reads KAGVTQTPRYLIKTRGQQVTLSCSPISGHRSVSWYQQTPGQGLQFLFEYFSETQRNKGNFPGRFSGRQFSNSRSEMNVSTLELGDSALYLCASSLTLGLSNEKLFFGSGTQLSVL.

This clonotype was found many times. V is TRBV28 and J is TRBJ1-5, with D hard to call. Germline V gene data show CDR1 as MDHEN and CDR2 as SYDVKM. The CDR3 spans 12 residues. Trimming removed 6 bases from V and 3 bases from J, with 6 bases in between. The CDR3 DNA follows: TGTGCCAGCAGCCCCTACAATCAGCCCCAGCATTTT. It yields the protein CASSPYNQPQHF.

For this clonotype: This may come from a read error, since a much larger clone is one base off. The chain carries TRBV7-3 and TRBJ2-1, with D perhaps given as TRBD1 or TRBD2 (5 bases each). Germline lookup yields CDR1 SGHTA and CDR2 FQGTGA. CDR3 length equals 14 residues. In nucleotides, the CDR3 is TGTGCCAGCAGCCTCTGGGACGGCTACAATGAGCTGTTCTTC. It encodes CASSLWDGYNELFF.

At least ten counts were recorded for this clonotype. This sequence joins TRBV29-1 and TRBJ2-7; no definite D call. The V gene's germline CDR1 is SQVTM and CDR2 ANQGSEA. With 6 bases removed from V and 2 bases from J, the gap between germline ends came to 8 bases. The CDR3 is made up of 11 amino acids. The DNA for the CDR3 is TGCAGCGTGGCATTGGCCTACGAGCAGTACTTC. It specifies CSVALAYEQYF.